This T cell receptor (beta chain) was found in a study of T cells expressing NK-cell markers. Study information: Sequencing of TCR beta repertoires drew on sorted CD3+CD56+NKG2C+, CD3+CD56+NKG2C- and CD3+CD56-NKG2C+ T cells. Among the eight sequenced donors, seven tested HCMV-seropositive and one tested seronegative. General observations from the study: In about 6 donors, dominant CD3+CD56+NKG2C+ clonotypes ranked among the top 10 CD8+ clonotypes. Similarly, these clonotypes led the CD3+CD56-NKG2C+ fraction as well in a handful of donors.

Germline V lookup: CDR1 SGDLS, CDR2 YYNGEE. This CDR3 region has 14 residues. Regarding this clonotype: No antigen is known for it.

TCRdb reprocessed the 5' RACE reads and keeps a single row for each CDR3 protein, giving no DNA. This table lists 300,000 to 500,000 distinct CDR3 sequences. The receptor's source is a woman between 50 and 59 years old in good health. The source material was blood T cells: a sorted CD56 or NKG2C T cell subset, CD4+ or CD8+ T cells, or bulk PBMC T cells (not recorded which). This sequence joins TRBV9 and TRBJ1-2; there is no DNA to check the TCRdb D call of TRBD1. The CDR3 loop reads CASSVGPGGGGYTF.